Shown below are 26 T cell receptor beta chains from a single sample sequenced in a study of blood T cell repertoires in COVID-19 (dated by TCRdb to between 2020 and 2021). Libraries were built with the immunoSEQ multiplex PCR assay. Entries here come from immuneACCESS through TCRdb and include only in-frame sequences with V and J called. Some clones fail to appear in such tables; in the studies checked, an unresolved V gene covers under half of the shortfall, and the cause of the remainder is unknown. This sample gives some 250,000 clones in total; approximately 86% of them show up just once. The biggest ten clones account for roughly 4.9% of the sample. The specimen was peripheral blood. The source of these receptors is a woman aged 60 to 75 with COVID-19, enrolled during active disease.

This chain joins TRBV28 and TRBJ2-7, with 9 bases fitting TRBD1. Germline V gene data show CDR1 as MDHEN and CDR2 as SYDVKM. V shed 7 bases and J 0 bases; nucleotides not matched to a gene: 7. This CDR3 has 15 amino acids. The CDR3 is CASTLGQGGSYEQYF. In DNA, the CDR3 is TGTGCCAGCACCTTGGGACAGGGAGGCTCCTACGAGCAGTACTTC.

This chain joins TRBV9 and TRBJ2-2, with TRBD1 as a possible D gene (6 bases). Germline CDR1 is SGDLS and CDR2 is YYNGEE. This CDR3 has 14 residues. Trimming shortened V by 3 bases and J by 7 bases, and 13 bases separated the two germline ends. As DNA, the CDR3 is TGTGCCAGCAGCGCCGGGTGGGGGCGCGGGGAGCTGTTTTTT. Its protein product is CASSAGWGRGELFF. Complete variable domain (other parts from reference TRBV9 and TRBJ2-2): DSGVTQTPKHLITATGQRVTLRCSPRSGDLSVYWYQQSLDQGLQFLIQYYNGEERAKGNILERFSAQQFPDLHSELNLSSLELGDSALYFCASSAGWGRGELFFGEGSRLTVL.

Of note for this clone: A junction boundary mismatches the germline segment, possibly from a read error. The CDR3 DNA sequence: TGCAGTCTTGGGGGGGGAGGTGTAATGGTCTTC. Its translation is CSLGGGGVMVF. This chain links TRBV29-1 with TRBJ2-1; 7 nucleotides line up with TRBD2. The CDR3 length is 11 residues. Germline V gene data show CDR1 as SQVTM and CDR2 as ANQGSEA.

This clone has a single count. J is TRBJ1-1 and V is TRBV19; 8 bases are shared with TRBD1. This CDR3 is 14 amino acids long. Germline V lookup: CDR1 LNHDA, CDR2 SQIVND (reference sequence). V was pared by 5 bases and J by 1 base, with 3 bases of the junction left unmatched. The CDR3 loop reads CASSWDRSNTEAFF. The CDR3 region has the DNA TGTGCCAGTAGTTGGGACAGGTCGAACACTGAAGCTTTCTTT.

The chain combines TRBV28 with TRBJ2-7; TRBD1 matches 11 bases. The junction had 4 bases not matched to a gene; V was cut back by 5 bases and J by 4 bases. Germline assignment: CDR1 MDHEN and CDR2 SYDVKM. CDR3 length: 14 amino acids. This chain's CDR3 is CASSRTGGRYEQYF. In DNA form, the CDR3 reads TGTGCCAGCAGTCGGACAGGGGGCAGGTACGAGCAGTACTTC. The full variable domain, in which reference TRBV28 and TRBJ2-7 provide the parts outside the CDR3, is DVKVTQSSRYLVKRTGEKVFLECVQDMDHENMFWYRQDPGLGLRLIYFSYDVKMKEKGDIPEGYSVSREKKERFSLILESASTNQTSMYLCASSRTGGRYEQYFGPGTRLTVT.

The chain employs TRBV5-6 and TRBJ2-5; D is uncertain. Germline V lookup: CDR1 SGHDT, CDR2 YYEEEE. The V gene lost 3 bases and the J gene lost 5 bases, with 11 bases spanning the gap. This CDR3 comprises 13 residues. Here the CDR3 DNA reads TGTGCCAGCAGCTCCGTCTCTACGGAGACCCAGTACTTC. Translation gives CASSSVSTETQYF.

This sequence joins TRBV7-8 and TRBJ2-3, with 15 bases lining up with TRBD2. Looked up from germline, CDR1 is SGHVS and CDR2 is FQNEAQ. The CDR3 sequence is 19 residues long. V trimming: 8 bases; J trimming: 3 bases; junction bases outside the gene matches: 15. The CDR3 reads CASFTSGLAGGRNTDTQYF. The CDR3 DNA sequence: TGTGCCAGCTTTACCTCGGGACTAGCGGGAGGAAGGAATACAGATACGCAGTATTTT.

The rearrangement joins TRBV6-1 to TRBJ2-7; weak D call: TRBD2 (5 bases). V lost 3 bases and J lost 0, with 12 bases in between. CDR3 size: 15 residues. Germline CDR1 and CDR2: MNHNS and SASEGT. The DNA of the CDR3 is TGTGCCAGCAGTGAGGAGCGGTTAAGCTCCTACGAGCAGTACTTC. It yields the protein CASSEERLSSYEQYF.

The V call is TRBV11-2, the J call TRBJ1-2; D is possibly TRBD1 (5 bases). CDR1 and CDR2 from the germline V gene are SGHAT and FQNNGV. Trimming took off 5 bases at V and 8 bases at J, with 27 bases between the two ends. The CDR3 loop spans 17 amino acids. The CDR3 reads CASSHFRGGGLRLGYTF. Here the CDR3 DNA reads TGTGCCAGCAGCCACTTCCGTGGGGGGGGTCTTCGGTTGGGCTACACCTTC.

The chain recombines TRBV5-4 with TRBJ1-4, with TRBD1 matching 8 bases. Germline assignment: CDR1 SGHNT and CDR2 YYREEE (reference sequence). This CDR3 is 17 amino acids long. V lost 4 bases to trimming and J lost 7 bases; unmatched junction nucleotides: 15. CDR3: CASSPEPPGQDGEKLFF. CDR3 DNA sequence: TGTGCCAGCAGCCCGGAACCTCCGGGACAGGATGGTGAAAAACTGTTTTTT.

The chain couples TRBV7-2 to TRBJ1-6; tentative D call: TRBD1 (6 bases). This CDR3 contains 14 residues. Deletions cut 2 bases from V and 7 bases from J, with 9 bases between. Looked up from germline, CDR1 is SGHTA and CDR2 is FQGNSA. CDR3 region: CASSLTGLNSPLHF. CDR3 nucleotide sequence: TGTGCCAGCAGCTTAACAGGGTTAAATTCACCCCTCCACTTT.

A few counts support this clone. The chain recombines TRBV7-9 with TRBJ1-1; D is unresolved. CDR3 size: 13 residues. The germline gives CDR1 SEHNR, CDR2 FQNEAQ (reference sequence). Between the trimmed V and J ends, which lost 3 bases and 11 bases, there was a span of 16 bases. CDR3 bases: TGTGCCAGCAGCTTTTTCCTAGAAGGTGCGGCTTTCTTT. Residues: CASSFFLEGAAFF.

This sequence joins TRBV6-2 or TRBV6-3 and TRBJ1-5; D not resolved. Trimming removed 6 bases at V and 5 bases at J, with 14 bases between. The CDR3 sequence is 14 residues long. Germline loops: CDR1 MNHEY, CDR2 SVGEGT. The CDR3 spells CASSLRVEDQPQHF. The CDR3, as DNA: TGTGCCAGCAGCTTGAGGGTGGAGGATCAGCCCCAGCATTTT.

V gene TRBV6-2 or TRBV6-3 combines with J gene TRBJ2-1; maybe TRBD2 (6 bases). Deletions cut 4 bases from V and 9 bases from J, with 13 bases between. This CDR3 is built from 13 residues. Germline CDR1 MNHEY, CDR2 SVGEGT. This CDR3 reads CASSWAGLSEQFF. CDR3 sequence (DNA): TGTGCCAGCAGTTGGGCGGGATTGAGTGAGCAGTTCTTC.

The chain recombines TRBV6-2 or TRBV6-3 with TRBJ2-7; D is unresolved. The V end was cut by 6 bases, the J end by 2 bases, with 8 bases between. This CDR3 region has 12 residues. Per germline, CDR1 MNHEY and CDR2 SVGEGT. The CDR3 DNA sequence: TGTGCCAGCAGCCCCCATCCCTACGAGCAGTACTTC. Amino acids: CASSPHPYEQYF.

The sample holds a few counts of this clone. The sample carries other DNA sequences with the same CDR3. This chain connects TRBV6-6 to TRBJ1-4; D gene unclear. Germline CDR1 is MNHNY and CDR2 is SVGAGI (reference sequence). The V end lost 2 bases, the J end lost 8 bases, and 12 bases lay between the germline ends. The CDR3 length is 14 residues. The CDR3 protein is CASSYARGGEKLFF. CDR3 nucleotides: TGTGCCAGCAGTTACGCCCGGGGTGGAGAAAAACTGTTTTTT.

The chain uses TRBV12-3 or TRBV12-4 and TRBJ1-1; D gene ambiguous. The CDR3 is 11 residues long. V gave up 5 bases and J gave up 6 bases, with 7 bases separating them. In DNA, the CDR3 is TGTGCCAGCAGTCTACTACCTGAAGCTTTCTTT. It yields the protein CASSLLPEAFF.

The rearrangement uses TRBV9 and TRBJ2-1; 8 nucleotides agree with TRBD1. Germline trimming cut 4 bases from V and 9 bases from J; bases unmatched to any gene: 15. Germline V gene sequence: CDR1 SGDLS, CDR2 YYNGEE. The CDR3 has 16 residues. The CDR3 DNA sequence: TGTGCCAGCAGCAGTCCTGGGCAGGGGGCTTTAGGTGAGCAGTTCTTC. Its translation is CASSSPGQGALGEQFF.

This chain uses TRBV5-1 with TRBJ1-4; D not resolved. The germline V gene encodes CDR1 SGHRS and CDR2 YFSETQ. CDR3 length: 14 residues. V was shortened by 4 bases and J by 0 bases, with 7 bases between the two germline ends. The CDR3: CASSVRTTNEKLFF. The CDR3, as DNA: TGCGCCAGCAGCGTCAGGACAACTAATGAAAAACTGTTTTTT.

The chain employs TRBV19 and TRBJ2-7; 8 bases fit TRBD1. Per germline, CDR1 LNHDA and CDR2 SQIVND (reference sequence). The CDR3 consists of 15 residues. The junction had 10 bases not matched to a gene; V was cut back by 5 bases and J by 4 bases. The chain's CDR3 is CASSYLGQGRYEQYF. The CDR3 bases are TGTGCCAGTAGTTATCTCGGACAGGGCAGGTACGAGCAGTACTTC.

The chain couples TRBV30 to TRBJ1-5; no reliable D call. Per the germline V gene, CDR1 is GTSNPN and CDR2 is SVGIG (reference sequence). The length of the CDR3 is 16 residues. The ends were cut back, 0 bases at V and 0 bases at J, with 12 bases in the middle. CDR3 coding DNA: TGTGCCTGGAGTGTACGTATGGGGAGTAGCAATCAGCCCCAGCATTTT. It encodes CAWSVRMGSSNQPQHF.

This chain uses TRBV9 with TRBJ2-2, with 7 bases identical to TRBD2. The CDR3 loop spans 15 amino acids. Germline assignment: CDR1 SGDLS and CDR2 YYNGEE. V shed 6 bases and J 6 bases; nucleotides not matched to a gene: 11. CDR3 coding DNA: TGTGCCAGCAACCGGAGGGCGGGAGTGGCCGGGGAGCTGTTTTTT. It is translated as CASNRRAGVAGELFF.

CDR3 sequence: CATRSGAGYGYTF. The CDR3, as DNA: TGTGCCACCAGGAGCGGGGCCGGCTATGGCTACACCTTC. The rearrangement uses TRBV24-1 and TRBJ1-2, with TRBD1 as a possible D gene (5 bases). V was clipped by 7 bases and J by 4 bases, with 12 bases between them. Germline V gene lookup returns CDR1 KGHDR and CDR2 SFDVKD. The CDR3 extends over 13 amino acids.

V and J are TRBV5-4 and TRBJ2-7, with a possible D match to TRBD1 (5 bases). The CDR3 sequence is 13 residues long. With 4 bases removed from V and 3 bases from J, the gap between germline ends came to 11 bases. Per the germline V gene, CDR1 is SGHNT and CDR2 is YYREEE (reference sequence). CDR3 protein: CASSLGASYEQYF. DNA for the CDR3: TGTGCCAGCAGCCTTGGGGCAAGCTACGAGCAGTACTTC.

The chain joins TRBV30 to TRBJ1-4; D remains unclear. The ends were cut back, 5 bases at V and 3 bases at J, with 22 bases in the middle. This CDR3 region has 17 residues. Germline assignment: CDR1 GTSNPN and CDR2 SVGIG (reference sequence). This CDR3 reads CAWGRVSGMGSNEKLFF. DNA for the CDR3: TGTGCCTGGGGCCGGGTCTCGGGAATGGGCTCTAATGAAAAACTGTTTTTT.

The chain recombines TRBV11-2 with TRBJ2-7; 10 bases map to TRBD2. CDR3 size: 15 residues. Germline V gives CDR1 SGHAT, CDR2 FQNNGV. J gave up 1 base and V 4 bases, and 4 bases lay outside the gene matches. Here the CDR3 DNA reads TGTGCCAGCAGCTCTACTAGCGGGAATTCCTACGAGCAGTACTTC. Its translation: CASSSTSGNSYEQYF.